A single sample is the source of the 13 T cell receptor beta chains below, sequenced in a study of neoadjuvant anti-PD-1 for oral cavity cancer. Sequenced by immunoSEQ multiplex PCR; TCRdb stores in-frame clones only, minus some. Of 10,000 or so clones in the sample, about 66% were seen once. Sequenced material: tumor tissue, taken before nivolumab (anti-PD-1) treatment. The origin of the receptors is a person between 40 and 85 years old with oral cavity squamous cell carcinoma.

J is TRBJ1-2 and V is TRBV4-2; 7 bases line up with TRBD1. The CDR3 loop spans 14 amino acids. Germline V lookup: CDR1 LGHNA, CDR2 YNFKEQ. The J segment lost 8 bases and the V segment lost 0 bases, leaving 6 bases of the junction unmatched. CDR3 residues: CASSQDSDRAGYTF. CDR3 nucleotide sequence: TGTGCCAGCAGCCAAGATAGCGACAGGGCAGGCTACACCTTC.

The chain links TRBV4-2 to TRBJ1-5; 10 nucleotides match TRBD1. The V gene end was trimmed by 4 bases and the J gene end by 7 bases; junction bases not matched to a gene: 4. The CDR3 spans 14 residues. Germline CDR1 is LGHNA and CDR2 is YNFKEQ. CDR3 DNA: TGTGCCAGCAGCCGAGACAGGGGGCGACAGCCCCAGCATTTT. Translation gives CASSRDRGRQPQHF.

This chain joins TRBV19 and TRBJ1-2, with a weak D call TRBD1 (5 bases). CDR3 length: 14 residues. V was shortened by 7 bases and J by 5 bases, with 17 bases between the two germline ends. Per germline, CDR1 LNHDA and CDR2 SQIVND (reference sequence). The CDR3 DNA follows: TGTGCCAGTACCATTCTCCAGCCAGGGTATGGCTACACCTTC. Translation gives CASTILQPGYGYTF.

The V call is TRBV30, the J call TRBJ1-5; D gene unclear. Germline V gene data show CDR1 as GTSNPN and CDR2 as SVGIG (reference sequence). V was pared by 0 bases and J by 2 bases, with 8 bases between. CDR3 length: 14 residues. The CDR3 nucleotides are TGTGCCTGGAGTGTTTACGGGGGCAATCAGCCCCAGCATTTT. The encoded protein is CAWSVYGGNQPQHF.

This chain joins TRBV21-1 and TRBJ1-1; TRBD1 is the table's D call and was not checked against the DNA. TRBV21-1 is marked as a pseudogene. The CDR3 runs 17 residues. CDR3 protein: CASSKKGDRGVNTEAFF. For the CDR3, the DNA is TGTGCCAGCAGCAAAAAAGGGGACAGGGGGGTGAACACTGAAGCTTTCTTT.

This chain joins TRBV11-3 and TRBJ2-1; 8 bases are shared with TRBD2. The length of the CDR3 is 18 residues. The J segment lost 5 bases and the V segment lost 0 bases, leaving 12 bases of the junction unmatched. Germline V gene data show CDR1 as SGHNT and CDR2 as YENEEA. The CDR3 DNA sequence: TGTGCCAGCAGCTTAGATCAGTCCGGGACTAGTGCCCACAATGAGCAGTTCTTC. Amino acid sequence: CASSLDQSGTSAHNEQFF.

The rearrangement uses TRBV6-1 and TRBJ2-1, with 9 bases fitting TRBD2. The CDR3 covers 16 residues. V was clipped by 2 bases and J by 5 bases; unmatched bases: 7. Germline lookup yields CDR1 MNHNS and CDR2 SASEGT. The CDR3 DNA is TGTGCCAGCAGTGAATTCGCGGGGGGGGCAAACAATGAGCAGTTCTTC. Translation: CASSEFAGGANNEQFF.

The V gene is TRBV7-6, the J gene TRBJ2-2; D is ambiguous. Per the germline V gene, CDR1 is SGHVS and CDR2 is FNYEAQ. This CDR3 is 17 amino acids long. Trimming stripped 1 base from V and 0 bases from J, with 12 bases between. The CDR3 region has the DNA TGTGCCAGCAGCTTAGGTAACAGTCCGACGAACACCGGGGAGCTGTTTTTT. Translation gives CASSLGNSPTNTGELFF.

The CDR3 loop is CASSLGSSSYEQYF. CDR3 DNA sequence: TGTGCCAGCAGCTTAGGGTCTTCCTCCTACGAGCAGTACTTC. The chain combines TRBV7-9 with TRBJ2-7; the D is unclear. V was shortened by 1 base and J by 0 bases, with 7 bases between the two germline ends. The germline V gene has CDR1 SEHNR and CDR2 FQNEAQ (reference sequence). The CDR3 consists of 14 residues. Based on the CDR3 plus reference TRBV7-9 and TRBJ2-7, the full variable domain is DTGVSQNPRHKITKRGQNVTFRCDPISEHNRLYWYRQTLGQGPEFLTYFQNEAQLEKSRLLSDRFSAERPKGSFSTLEIQRTEQGDSAMYLCASSLGSSSYEQYFGPGTRLTVT.

This rearrangement joins TRBV10-3 to TRBJ1-1; D is possibly TRBD1 (6 bases). Germline assignment: CDR1 ENHRY and CDR2 SYGVKD. V was clipped by 0 bases and J by 4 bases, with 9 bases between them. This CDR3 has 14 residues. The CDR3 spells CAISESTGLTEAFF. CDR3 sequence (DNA): TGTGCCATCAGTGAGTCCACAGGGCTCACTGAAGCTTTCTTT.

This clone was counted only a few times. The V gene is TRBV28, the J gene TRBJ1-1; D is uncertain. The germline gives CDR1 MDHEN, CDR2 SYDVKM. The CDR3 runs 13 residues. Trimming pared 7 bases from V and 0 bases from J, leaving 9 bases between. The DNA of the CDR3 is TGTGCCAGCAAGATAACAGTGAACACTGAAGCTTTCTTT. Translated, it gives CASKITVNTEAFF.

V gene TRBV28 combines with J gene TRBJ1-2, with 10 bases identical to TRBD1. The CDR3 has 15 amino acids. Germline CDR1 MDHEN, CDR2 SYDVKM. Trimming cost V 5 bases and J 9 bases; bases outside gene matches: 12. The DNA for the CDR3 is TGTGCCAGCAGTCACGGGACAGGGGCCGGTGAGAGCTACACCTTC. It specifies CASSHGTGAGESYTF.

This clone was seen a handful of times. The CDR3 spells CASSLSGAEHGELFF. The CDR3 DNA follows: TGCGCCAGCAGCTTGTCAGGGGCCGAACACGGGGAGCTGTTTTTT. The V and J genes are TRBV5-1 and TRBJ2-2; D is possibly TRBD1 (6 bases). The CDR3 is 15 amino acids. In germline, CDR1 is SGHRS, CDR2 YFSETQ. V shed 1 base and J shed 7 bases, with 14 bases lying between them.